The clone carrying this TCR beta chain was detected a few times. Its target is not known. It was RNA transcripts that yielded the amplified TCR beta CDR3 regions. The study used the HTBI primer set for a first-round RT-PCR of the TCR CDR3. Each CDR3 protein gets one entry after TCRdb re-called the multiplex PCR reads with MiXCR. The sample consists of 450,000 to 650,000 distinct CDR3 sequences, about 20% of them appearing once. The data belong to a study of T cells in Graves' hyperthyroidism and ophthalmopathy. Across the study: Once the initial diagnosis was made, peripheral blood was obtained before any treatment. Study results and caveats: Most thyroid clonotypes expanded above 0.001 were also detected in blood.

The CDR3 is 13 residues long. Trimming removed 2 bases at V and 8 bases at J, with 13 bases between. Germline V lookup: CDR1 SGDLS, CDR2 YYNGEE. Fresh peripheral blood, about 10 ml of it, supplied the PBMCs. The chain combines TRBV9 with TRBJ1-2, with D perhaps matching TRBD1 (6 bases). The receptor was derived from a young man with Graves' hyperthyroidism. Sequencing input: blood. CDR3 DNA sequence: TGTGCCAGCAGCGTTACAGGGCTATGGGGCTACACCTTC. It encodes CASSVTGLWGYTF. The variable domain in full, completed from reference TRBV9 and TRBJ1-2, reads DSGVTQTPKHLITATGQRVTLRCSPRSGDLSVYWYQQSLDQGLQFLIQYYNGEERAKGNILERFSAQQFPDLHSELNLSSLELGDSALYFCASSVTGLWGYTFGSGTRLTVV.